These T cell receptor beta chains were read from a single sample in a study of shared clonotypes between healthy human individuals. TCRdb's table, derived via immunoSEQ multiplex PCR, lists solely in-frame clones and lacks some. The sample yields about 1 million clones, about 70% seen once. Sample: memory CD4+ T cells sorted from blood. Source of these receptors: a man between 18 and 35 years old in good health. The CDR3 runs from the conserved cysteine through the conserved F or W. D genes are given only for firm matches. Where a row states a size, it is once, few, many or the class of an expanded clone; other rows omit it.

>TRBJ1-2|.|TRBV5-1|.
CASSLESASYGYTF
TGCGCCAGCAGCTTGGAGAGTGCTAGCTATGGCTACACCTTC
>TRBJ1-3|.|TRBV6-5|.
CASSSDRSSGNTIYF
TGTGCCAGCAGTTCTGACAGGAGCTCTGGAAACACCATATATTTT
>TRBJ2-1|.|TRBV10-2|.
CASSDWTYNEQFF
TGCGCCAGCAGTGACTGGACCTACAATGAGCAGTTCTTC
>TRBJ1-2|.|TRBV4-1|many
CASSQDPGQNYGYTF
TGCGCCAGCAGCCAAGATCCAGGACAAAACTATGGCTACACCTTC
>TRBJ1-1|TRBD1|TRBV27|.
CASSFLQGAGTEAFF
TGTGCCAGCAGTTTCTTACAGGGGGCTGGGACTGAAGCTTTCTTT
>TRBJ2-3|.|TRBV5-1|.
CASSLGVGQKTDTQYF
TGCGCCAGCAGCTTGGGAGTTGGACAGAAGACAGATACGCAGTATTTT
>TRBJ1-6|TRBD1|TRBV2|.
CASRGQDNSPLHF
TGTGCCAGCAGGGGACAGGATAATTCACCCCTCCACTTT
>TRBJ1-4|.|TRBV30|.
CAWSVQGRSMSEKLFF
TGTGCCTGGAGTGTACAGGGCAGAAGTATGAGTGAAAAACTGTTTTTT
>TRBJ1-5|TRBD1|TRBV6-1|.
CASSVTGDQPQHF
TGTGCCAGCAGTGTCACAGGGGATCAGCCCCAGCATTTT
>TRBJ2-1|TRBD2|TRBV10-3|many
CAISEESSGSDEQFF
TGTGCCATCAGTGAGGAATCGAGCGGGAGTGATGAGCAGTTCTTC
>TRBJ1-1|.|TRBV7-2|.
CASSLTGHNTEAFF
TGTGCCAGCAGCCTAACGGGACACAACACTGAAGCTTTCTTT
>TRBJ2-1|TRBD2|TRBV18|.
CASSHAGAGGTYNEQFF
TGTGCCAGCTCACACGCCGGAGCGGGAGGGACCTACAATGAGCAGTTCTTC
>TRBJ1-6|TRBD1|TRBV9|.
CASSATGDNSPLHF
TGTGCCAGCAGCGCGACAGGGGATAATTCACCCCTCCACTTT
>TRBJ1-1|.|TRBV5-4|many
CASSLDQGLPEAFF
TGTGCCAGCAGCTTGGACCAGGGACTGCCTGAAGCTTTCTTT
>TRBJ2-3|TRBD2|TRBV5-1|.
CASSLGQGASGRTSTDTQYF
TGCGCCAGCAGCCTTGGACAGGGAGCTAGCGGGAGGACTAGCACAGATACGCAGTATTTT
>TRBJ2-7|.|TRBV30|few
CAWKYDLLLYEQYF
TGTGCCTGGAAGTATGACCTACTTCTCTACGAGCAGTACTTC
>TRBJ2-5|TRBD2|TRBV5-1|few
CASSGAVMRGWEETQYF
TGCGCCAGCAGCGGGGCCGTAATGCGGGGGTGGGAGGAGACCCAGTACTTC
>TRBJ1-2|.|TRBV19|.
CASTPIGLSNYGYTF
TGTGCCAGTACCCCTATCGGATTATCTAACTATGGCTACACCTTC
>TRBJ2-5|TRBD1|TRBV19|.
CASSIGSGGIIQETQYF
TGTGCCAGTAGTATCGGGTCAGGGGGAATTATACAAGAGACCCAGTACTTC
>TRBJ1-1|TRBD1|TRBV18|once
CASSPAGGTEAFF
TGTGCCAGCTCACCCGCAGGGGGCACTGAAGCTTTCTTT
>TRBJ1-6|TRBD1|TRBV7-3|once
CASRQTGVNSPLHF
TGTGCCAGCAGACAGACAGGGGTTAATTCACCCCTCCACTTT
>TRBJ1-2|.|TRBV4-2|.
CASSQRTTDSYGYTF
TGTGCCAGCAGCCAGAGGACCACCGACAGCTATGGCTACACCTTC
>TRBJ1-3|.|TRBV5-1|.
CASSLDSAVGTIYF
TGCGCCAGCAGCTTGGACAGCGCCGTGGGCACCATATATTTT
>TRBJ2-6|.|TRBV9|.
CASSVDQTSVLTF
TGTGCCAGCAGCGTAGACCAGACTAGCGTCCTGACTTTC
>TRBJ1-1|.|TRBV29-1|.
CSSAGGGNTEAFF
TGCAGCTCTGCCGGGGGGGGGAACACTGAAGCTTTCTTT
>TRBJ2-3|TRBD2|TRBV28|once
CASSSIGLAGVARTDTQYF
TGTGCCAGCAGTTCTATCGGACTAGCGGGGGTCGCTCGGACAGATACGCAGTATTTT
>TRBJ1-5|.|TRBV19|.
CASSILEGWEQPQHF
TGTGCCAGTAGTATCCTTGAGGGGTGGGAACAGCCCCAGCATTTT
>TRBJ1-4|.|TRBV4-2|.
CASSPETATNEKLFF
TGTGCCAGCAGCCCGGAGACCGCAACTAATGAAAAACTGTTTTTT
>TRBJ2-6|.|TRBV5-6|.
CASTAGAVSSGANVLTF
TGTGCCAGCACCGCGGGGGCTGTCTCTTCTGGGGCCAACGTCCTGACTTTC
>TRBJ2-7|TRBD1|TRBV6-5|.
CASRDGTGTYEQYF
TGTGCCAGCAGGGACGGGACAGGGACCTACGAGCAGTACTTC
>TRBJ2-2|TRBD1|TRBV5-4|.
CASSWDRISTGELFF
TGTGCCAGCAGTTGGGACAGAATAAGCACCGGGGAGCTGTTTTTT
>TRBJ1-2|.|TRBV5-6|.
CASSSTGPGYTF
TGTGCCAGCAGCTCCACAGGTCCCGGCTACACCTTC
>TRBJ1-4|.|TRBV30|.
CAWSPGLLGELFF
TGTGCCTGGAGTCCGGGCCTTCTAGGGGAACTGTTTTTT
>TRBJ1-1|.|TRBV7-9|.
CASSWDNTEAFF
TGTGCCAGCAGCTGGGACAACACTGAAGCTTTCTTT
>TRBJ2-3|.|TRBV7-9|.
CASSLVRTELNTDTQYF
TGTGCCAGCAGCTTGGTCCGGACGGAGTTAAACACAGATACGCAGTATTTT
>TRBJ2-1|TRBD2|TRBV19|.
CASSSPRSGKSYNEQFF
TGTGCCAGTAGTTCCCCGAGAAGCGGGAAATCCTACAATGAGCAGTTCTTC
>TRBJ2-7|.|TRBV7-6|.
CASSLDASGTYEQYF
TGTGCCAGCAGCTTAGACGCATCCGGGACCTACGAGCAGTACTTC
>TRBJ1-2|.|TRBV5-4|.
CASSLNDHYGYTF
TGTGCCAGCAGCTTAAACGACCACTATGGCTACACCTTC
>TRBJ2-5|.|TRBV7-7|.
CASSRGERETQYF
TGTGCTAGCAGCCGCGGGGAGAGGGAGACCCAGTACTTC
>TRBJ2-2|.|TRBV7-7|.
CASSPQPGFQTGELFF
TGTGCTAGCAGCCCCCAACCGGGGTTCCAAACCGGGGAGCTGTTTTTT
>TRBJ1-1|.|TRBV6-1|.
CASSRNREGEAEAFF
TGTGCCAGCAGCCGTAACAGGGAGGGAGAGGCTGAAGCTTTCTTT
>TRBJ1-5|.|TRBV18|.
CASSPDSLSNQPQHF
TGTGCCAGCTCTCCGGATTCTCTTAGCAATCAGCCCCAGCATTTT
>TRBJ1-6|.|TRBV5-1|.
CASSQENNSPLHF
TGCGCCAGCAGCCAGGAAAATAATTCACCCCTCCACTTT
>TRBJ2-2|.|TRBV10-3|.
CAIPRIRGSAVDTGELFF
TGTGCCATCCCCAGAATCAGGGGCTCAGCGGTGGACACCGGGGAGCTGTTTTTT
>TRBJ2-3|.|TRBV19|.
CASSIAQGGVTDTQYF
TGTGCCAGTAGTATCGCTCAGGGAGGTGTAACAGATACGCAGTATTTT
>TRBJ1-1|.|TRBV27|.
CASSFGQSNTEAFF
TGTGCCAGCAGTTTTGGACAGTCGAACACTGAAGCTTTCTTT
>TRBJ2-3|TRBD2|TRBV6-6|.
CASRAAGAADTQYF
TGTGCCAGCAGAGCAGCGGGAGCCGCAGATACGCAGTATTTT